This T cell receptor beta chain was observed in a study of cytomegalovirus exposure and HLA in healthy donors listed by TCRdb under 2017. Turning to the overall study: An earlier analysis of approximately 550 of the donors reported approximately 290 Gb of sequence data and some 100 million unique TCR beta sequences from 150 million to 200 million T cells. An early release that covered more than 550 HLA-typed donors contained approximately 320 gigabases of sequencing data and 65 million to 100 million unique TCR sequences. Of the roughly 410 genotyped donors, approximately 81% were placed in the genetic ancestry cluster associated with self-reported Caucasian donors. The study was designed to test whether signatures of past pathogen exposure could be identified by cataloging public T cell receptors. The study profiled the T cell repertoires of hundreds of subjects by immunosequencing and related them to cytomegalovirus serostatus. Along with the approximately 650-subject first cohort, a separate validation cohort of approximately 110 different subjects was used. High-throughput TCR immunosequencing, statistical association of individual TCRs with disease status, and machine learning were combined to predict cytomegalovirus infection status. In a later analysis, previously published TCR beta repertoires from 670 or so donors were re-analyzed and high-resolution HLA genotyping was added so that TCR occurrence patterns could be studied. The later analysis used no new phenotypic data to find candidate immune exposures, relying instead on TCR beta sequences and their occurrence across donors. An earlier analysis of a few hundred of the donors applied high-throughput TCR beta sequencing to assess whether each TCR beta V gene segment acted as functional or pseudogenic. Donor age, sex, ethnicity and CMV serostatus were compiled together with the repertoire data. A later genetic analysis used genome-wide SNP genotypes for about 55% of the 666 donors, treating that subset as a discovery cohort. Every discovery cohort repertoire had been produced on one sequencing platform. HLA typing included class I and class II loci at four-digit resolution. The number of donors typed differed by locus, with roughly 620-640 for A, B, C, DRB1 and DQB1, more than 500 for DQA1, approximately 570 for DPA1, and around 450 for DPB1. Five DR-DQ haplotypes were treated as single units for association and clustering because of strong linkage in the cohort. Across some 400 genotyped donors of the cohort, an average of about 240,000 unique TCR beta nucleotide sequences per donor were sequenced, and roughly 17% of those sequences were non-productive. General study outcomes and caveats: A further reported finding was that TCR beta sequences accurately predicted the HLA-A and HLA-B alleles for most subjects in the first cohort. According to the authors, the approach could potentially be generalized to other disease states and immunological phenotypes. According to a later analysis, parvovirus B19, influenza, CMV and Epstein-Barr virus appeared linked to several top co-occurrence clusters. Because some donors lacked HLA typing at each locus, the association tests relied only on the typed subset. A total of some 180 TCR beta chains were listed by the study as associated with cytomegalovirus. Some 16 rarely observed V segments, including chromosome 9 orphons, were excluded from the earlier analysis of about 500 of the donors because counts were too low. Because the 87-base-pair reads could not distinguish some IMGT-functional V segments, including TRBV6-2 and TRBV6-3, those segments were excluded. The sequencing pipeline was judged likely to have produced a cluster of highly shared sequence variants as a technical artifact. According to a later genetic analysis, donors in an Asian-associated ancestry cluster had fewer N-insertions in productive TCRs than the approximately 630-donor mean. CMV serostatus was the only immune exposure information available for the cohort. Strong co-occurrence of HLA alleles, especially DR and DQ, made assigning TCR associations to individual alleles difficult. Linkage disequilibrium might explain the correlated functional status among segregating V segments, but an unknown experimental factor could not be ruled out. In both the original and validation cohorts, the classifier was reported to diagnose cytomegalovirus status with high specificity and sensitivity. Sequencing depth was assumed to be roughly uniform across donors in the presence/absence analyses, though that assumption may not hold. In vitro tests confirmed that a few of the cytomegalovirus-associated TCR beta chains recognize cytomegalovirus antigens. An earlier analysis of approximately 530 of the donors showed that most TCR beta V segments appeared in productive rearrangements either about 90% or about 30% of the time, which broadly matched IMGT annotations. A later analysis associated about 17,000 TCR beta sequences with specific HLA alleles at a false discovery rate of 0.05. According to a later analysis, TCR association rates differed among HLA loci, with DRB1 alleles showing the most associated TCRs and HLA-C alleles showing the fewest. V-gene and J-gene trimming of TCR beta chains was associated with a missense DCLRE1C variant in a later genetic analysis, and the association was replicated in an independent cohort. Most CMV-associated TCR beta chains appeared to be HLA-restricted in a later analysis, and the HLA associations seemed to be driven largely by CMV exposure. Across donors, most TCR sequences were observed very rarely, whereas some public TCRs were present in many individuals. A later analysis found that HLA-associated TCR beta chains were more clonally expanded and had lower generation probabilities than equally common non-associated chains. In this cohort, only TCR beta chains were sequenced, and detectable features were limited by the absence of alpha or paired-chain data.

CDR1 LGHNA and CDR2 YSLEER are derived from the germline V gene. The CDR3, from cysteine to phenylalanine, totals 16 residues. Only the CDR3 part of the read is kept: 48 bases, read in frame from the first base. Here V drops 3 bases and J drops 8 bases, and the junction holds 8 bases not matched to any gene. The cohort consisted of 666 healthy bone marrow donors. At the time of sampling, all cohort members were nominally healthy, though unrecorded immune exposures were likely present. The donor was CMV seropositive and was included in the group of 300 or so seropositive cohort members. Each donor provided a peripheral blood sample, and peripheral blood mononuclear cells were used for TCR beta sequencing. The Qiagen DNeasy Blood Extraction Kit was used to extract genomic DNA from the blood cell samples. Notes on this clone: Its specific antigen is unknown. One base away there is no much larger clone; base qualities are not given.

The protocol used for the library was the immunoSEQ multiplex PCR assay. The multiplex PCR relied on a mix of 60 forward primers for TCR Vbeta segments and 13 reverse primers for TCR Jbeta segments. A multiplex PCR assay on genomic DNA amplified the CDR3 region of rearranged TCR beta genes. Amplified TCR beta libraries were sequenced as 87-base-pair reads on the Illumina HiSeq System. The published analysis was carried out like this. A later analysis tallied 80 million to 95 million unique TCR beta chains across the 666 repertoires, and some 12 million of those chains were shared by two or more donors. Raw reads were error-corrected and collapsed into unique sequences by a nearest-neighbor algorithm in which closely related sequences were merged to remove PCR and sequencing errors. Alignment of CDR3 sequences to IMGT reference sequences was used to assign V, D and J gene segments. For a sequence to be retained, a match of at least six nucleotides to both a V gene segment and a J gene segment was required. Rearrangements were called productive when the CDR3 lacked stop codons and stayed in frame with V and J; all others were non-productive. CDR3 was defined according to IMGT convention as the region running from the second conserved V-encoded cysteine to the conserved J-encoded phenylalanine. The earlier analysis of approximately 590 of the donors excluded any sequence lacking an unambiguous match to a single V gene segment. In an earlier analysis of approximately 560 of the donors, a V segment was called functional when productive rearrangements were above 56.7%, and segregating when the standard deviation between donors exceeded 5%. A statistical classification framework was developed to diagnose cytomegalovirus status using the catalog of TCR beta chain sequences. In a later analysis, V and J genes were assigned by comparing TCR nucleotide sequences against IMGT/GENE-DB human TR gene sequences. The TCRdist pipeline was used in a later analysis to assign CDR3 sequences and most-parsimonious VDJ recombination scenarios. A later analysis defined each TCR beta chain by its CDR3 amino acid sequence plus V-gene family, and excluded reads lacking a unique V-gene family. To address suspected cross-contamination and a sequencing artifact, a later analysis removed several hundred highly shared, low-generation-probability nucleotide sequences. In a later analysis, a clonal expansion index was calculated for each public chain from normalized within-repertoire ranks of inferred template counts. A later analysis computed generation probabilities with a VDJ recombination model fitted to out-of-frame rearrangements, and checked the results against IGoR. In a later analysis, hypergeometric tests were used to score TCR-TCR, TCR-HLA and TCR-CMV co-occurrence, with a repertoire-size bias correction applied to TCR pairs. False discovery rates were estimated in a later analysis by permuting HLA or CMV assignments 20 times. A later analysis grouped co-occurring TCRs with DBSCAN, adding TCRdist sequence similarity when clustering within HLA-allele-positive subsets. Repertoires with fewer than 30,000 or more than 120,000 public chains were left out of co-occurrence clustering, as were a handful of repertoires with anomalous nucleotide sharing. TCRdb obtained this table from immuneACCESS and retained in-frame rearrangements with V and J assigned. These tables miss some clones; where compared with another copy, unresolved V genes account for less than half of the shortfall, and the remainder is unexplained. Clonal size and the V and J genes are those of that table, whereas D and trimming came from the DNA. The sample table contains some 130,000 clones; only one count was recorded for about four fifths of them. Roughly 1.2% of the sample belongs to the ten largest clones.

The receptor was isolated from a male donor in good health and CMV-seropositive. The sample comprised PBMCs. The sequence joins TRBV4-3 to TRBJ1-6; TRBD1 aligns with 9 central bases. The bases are TGCGCCAGCAGCCAGGCTACAGGGGGCAACGATTCACCCCTCCACTTT. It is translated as CASSQATGGNDSPLHF.